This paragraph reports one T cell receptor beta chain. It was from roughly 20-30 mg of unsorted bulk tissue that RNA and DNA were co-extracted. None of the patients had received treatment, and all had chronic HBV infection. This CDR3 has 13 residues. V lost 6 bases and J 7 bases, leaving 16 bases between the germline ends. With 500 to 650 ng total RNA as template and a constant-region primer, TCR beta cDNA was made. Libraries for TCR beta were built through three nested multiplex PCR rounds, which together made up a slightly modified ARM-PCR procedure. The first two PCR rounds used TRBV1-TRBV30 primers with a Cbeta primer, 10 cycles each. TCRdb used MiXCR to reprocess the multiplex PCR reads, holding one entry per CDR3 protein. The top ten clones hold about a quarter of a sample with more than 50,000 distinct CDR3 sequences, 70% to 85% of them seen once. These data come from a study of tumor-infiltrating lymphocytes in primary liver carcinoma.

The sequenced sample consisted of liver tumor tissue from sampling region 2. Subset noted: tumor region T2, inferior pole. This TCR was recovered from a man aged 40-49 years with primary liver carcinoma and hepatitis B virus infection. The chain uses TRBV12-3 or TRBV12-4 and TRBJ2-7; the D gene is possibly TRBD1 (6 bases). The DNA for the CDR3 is TGTGCCAGCAGCCAACTAGGGGGATATGAGCAGTACTTC. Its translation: CASSQLGGYEQYF.